The clone carrying this TCR beta chain was seen a few times. Its matching antigen is unknown. Trimming pared 3 bases from V and 9 bases from J, leaving 8 bases between. CDR3 length: 12 amino acids. This entry is derived from a study of blood T cells in healthy people across ages. Whole-study findings and limits: Naive T cell percentage showed a strong correlation with TCR beta diversity.

Russia was home to the donors, healthy Caucasian individuals aged 6 to 90. PCR was performed a second time for about 7 to 12 cycles using a sample-barcoded 5' primer and a J-beta primer mix. Every sample gave at least 2.5 million paired-end reads containing CDR3. TCRdb processed the 5' RACE reads anew with MiXCR; each CDR3 protein has one entry. The sample shows some 1.5 million distinct CDR3 sequences, 28% of them seen only once. Material for sequencing was blood. The J gene is TRBJ1-4, the V gene TRBV12-3 or TRBV12-4; D not certain. This receptor was taken from a woman between 25 and 40 years old in good health. The CDR3 protein is CASSLENKKLFF. The CDR3 DNA reads as TGTGCCAGCAGTTTGGAGAATAAAAAACTGTTTTTT.